Here is one TCR beta chain with its context. As yet, its antigen is unknown. This entry is derived from a study of cytomegalovirus exposure and HLA in healthy donors. Overall study context: An earlier analysis identified 120 million or so unique TCR beta sequences in about 179 million T cells. Study conclusions and caveats: A later analysis revealed that TCR association rates differed between HLA loci, peaking at DRB1 and bottoming out at HLA-C.

CDR1 and CDR2 from the germline V gene are MNHNS and SASEGT. CDR3 length: 17 amino acids. J was trimmed by 8 bases and V by 1 base; bases with no gene match: 13. As for the donors, each was a healthy bone marrow donor. Use of 60 Vbeta and 13 Jbeta primers characterized the PCR. Libraries were prepared by immunoSEQ multiplex PCR; TCRdb keeps only in-frame clonotypes and omits some of them. The table lists 60,000 to 85,000 clones, under 80% of them singletons. This receptor was obtained from a man in his sixties in good health and CMV-seropositive. V and J are TRBV6-1 and TRBJ2-4, with 8 bases identical to TRBD1. Sequencing used PBMCs. The CDR3 DNA reads as TGTGCCAGCAGTGAAGTTCCAGGGGGCTCAGTGGGGCACATTCAGTACTTC. Translated: CASSEVPGGSVGHIQYF.